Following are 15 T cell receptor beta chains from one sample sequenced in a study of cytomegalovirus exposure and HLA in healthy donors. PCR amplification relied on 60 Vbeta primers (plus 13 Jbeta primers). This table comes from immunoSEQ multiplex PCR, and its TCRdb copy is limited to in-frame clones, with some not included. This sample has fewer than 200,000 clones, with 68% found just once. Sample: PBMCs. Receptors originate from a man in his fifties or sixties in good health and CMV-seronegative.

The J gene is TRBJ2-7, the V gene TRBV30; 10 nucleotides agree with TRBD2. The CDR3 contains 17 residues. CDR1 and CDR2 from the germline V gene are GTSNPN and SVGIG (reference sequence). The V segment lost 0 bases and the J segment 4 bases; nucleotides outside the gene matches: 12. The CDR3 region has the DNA TGTGCCTGGAGTGTCCCTAGCGGGGGTTCTCCGGTTTACGAGCAGTACTTC. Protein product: CAWSVPSGGSPVYEQYF.

In DNA form, the CDR3 reads TGTGCCAGCATGGACCGGAGCCGACAGGGGTTGGGAGAGCAGTACTTC. This gives the protein CASMDRSRQGLGEQYF. V usage is TRBV11-1 and J usage is TRBJ2-7; 8 positions agree with TRBD1. Per germline, CDR1 SGHAT and CDR2 FQDESV (reference sequence). V gave up 7 bases and J gave up 7 bases; unmatched junction bases: 18. CDR3 length: 16 amino acids.

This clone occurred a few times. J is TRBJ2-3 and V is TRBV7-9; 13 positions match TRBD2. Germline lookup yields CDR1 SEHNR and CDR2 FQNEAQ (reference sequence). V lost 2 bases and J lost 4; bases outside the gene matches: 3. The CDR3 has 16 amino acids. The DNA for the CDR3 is TGTGCCAGCAGCTTAAGTACTAGCGGGGGGGCAGATACGCAGTATTTT. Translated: CASSLSTSGGADTQYF.

CDR3 amino acids: CASSLGGYGYTF. In nucleotides, the CDR3 is TGTGCCAGCAGCCTGGGGGGGTATGGCTACACCTTC. V gene TRBV7-9 combines with J gene TRBJ1-2; perhaps TRBD1 as D (5 bases). The ends were cut back, 5 bases at V and 5 bases at J, with 9 bases in the middle. The CDR3 consists of 12 residues. Germline V gives CDR1 SEHNR, CDR2 FQNEAQ (reference sequence).

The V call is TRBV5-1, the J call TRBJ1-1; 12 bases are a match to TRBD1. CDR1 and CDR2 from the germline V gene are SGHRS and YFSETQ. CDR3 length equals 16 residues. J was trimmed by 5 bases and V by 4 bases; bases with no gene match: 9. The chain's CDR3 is CASSPRDRGPGTEAFF. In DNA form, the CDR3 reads TGCGCCAGCAGCCCCAGGGACAGGGGGCCGGGAACTGAAGCTTTCTTT. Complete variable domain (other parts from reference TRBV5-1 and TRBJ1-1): KAGVTQTPRYLIKTRGQQVTLSCSPISGHRSVSWYQQTPGQGLQFLFEYFSETQRNKGNFPGRFSGRQFSNSRSEMNVSTLELGDSALYLCASSPRDRGPGTEAFFGQGTRLTVV.

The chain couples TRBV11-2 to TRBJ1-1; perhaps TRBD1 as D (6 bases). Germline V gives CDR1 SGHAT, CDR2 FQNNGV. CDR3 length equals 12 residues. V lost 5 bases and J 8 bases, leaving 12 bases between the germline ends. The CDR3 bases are TGTGCCAGCAGCGGTCCGGACAGCGAAGCTTTCTTT. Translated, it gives CASSGPDSEAFF.

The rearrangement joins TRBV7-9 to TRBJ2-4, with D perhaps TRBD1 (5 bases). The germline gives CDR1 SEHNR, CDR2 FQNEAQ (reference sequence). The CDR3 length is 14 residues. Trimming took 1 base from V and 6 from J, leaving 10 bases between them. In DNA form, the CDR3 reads TGTGCCAGCAGCTTAGAAGGCAGGGTAAACATTCAGTACTTC. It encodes CASSLEGRVNIQYF.

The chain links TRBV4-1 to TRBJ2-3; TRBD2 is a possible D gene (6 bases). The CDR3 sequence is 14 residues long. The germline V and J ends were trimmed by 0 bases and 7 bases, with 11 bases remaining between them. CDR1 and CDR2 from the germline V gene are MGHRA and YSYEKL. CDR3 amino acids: CASSQEDGGNTQYF. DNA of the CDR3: TGCGCCAGCAGCCAAGAAGACGGAGGGAATACGCAGTATTTT.

CDR3 coding DNA: TGTGCCAGCAGTGACAACACCCCCAGGTACACCTTC. Amino acids: CASSDNTPRYTF. This chain connects TRBV6-1 to TRBJ1-2; D is unresolved. Germline values: CDR1 MNHNS, CDR2 SASEGT. V dropped 3 bases and J dropped 11 bases, with 13 bases sitting between them. The CDR3 is 12 residues long.

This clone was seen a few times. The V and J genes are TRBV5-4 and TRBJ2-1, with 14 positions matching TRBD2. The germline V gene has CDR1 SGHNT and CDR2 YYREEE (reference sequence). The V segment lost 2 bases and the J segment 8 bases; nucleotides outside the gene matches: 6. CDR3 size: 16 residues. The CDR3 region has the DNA TGTGCCAGCAGCTTAGGACTAGCGGGGGGAGGGTATGAGCAGTTCTTC. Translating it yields CASSLGLAGGGYEQFF.

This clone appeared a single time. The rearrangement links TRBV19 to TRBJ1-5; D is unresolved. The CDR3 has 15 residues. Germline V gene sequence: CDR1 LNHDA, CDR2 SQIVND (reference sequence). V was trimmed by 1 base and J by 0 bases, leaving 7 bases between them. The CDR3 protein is CASSIVQDSNQPQHF. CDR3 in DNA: TGTGCCAGTAGTATAGTCCAGGATAGCAATCAGCCCCAGCATTTT.

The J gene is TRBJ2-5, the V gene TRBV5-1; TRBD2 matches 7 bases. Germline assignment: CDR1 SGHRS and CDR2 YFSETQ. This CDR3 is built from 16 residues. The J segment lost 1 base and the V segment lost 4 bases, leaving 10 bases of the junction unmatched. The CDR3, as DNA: TGCGCCAGCAGCCGGACCGGGACTATACGCCAAGAGACCCAGTACTTC. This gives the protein CASSRTGTIRQETQYF. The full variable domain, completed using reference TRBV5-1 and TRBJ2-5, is KAGVTQTPRYLIKTRGQQVTLSCSPISGHRSVSWYQQTPGQGLQFLFEYFSETQRNKGNFPGRFSGRQFSNSRSEMNVSTLELGDSALYLCASSRTGTIRQETQYFGPGTRLLVL.

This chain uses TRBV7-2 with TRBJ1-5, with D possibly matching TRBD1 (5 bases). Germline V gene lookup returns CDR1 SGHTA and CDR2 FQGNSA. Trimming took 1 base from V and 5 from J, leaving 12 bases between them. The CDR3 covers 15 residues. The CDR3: CASSLGGRDHQPQHF. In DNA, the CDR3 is TGTGCCAGCAGCTTAGGTGGCAGGGATCATCAGCCCCAGCATTTT.

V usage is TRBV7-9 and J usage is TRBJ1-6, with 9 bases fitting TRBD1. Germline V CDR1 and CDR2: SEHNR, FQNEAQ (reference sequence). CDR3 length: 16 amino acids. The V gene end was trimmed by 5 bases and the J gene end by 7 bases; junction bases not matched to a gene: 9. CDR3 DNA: TGTGCCAGCAGCACCGGACAGGGGAGAAGAAATTCACCCCTCCACTTT. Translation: CASSTGQGRRNSPLHF. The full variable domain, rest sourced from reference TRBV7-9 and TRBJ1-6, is DTGVSQNPRHKITKRGQNVTFRCDPISEHNRLYWYRQTLGQGPEFLTYFQNEAQLEKSRLLSDRFSAERPKGSFSTLEIQRTEQGDSAMYLCASSTGQGRRNSPLHFGNGTRLTVT.

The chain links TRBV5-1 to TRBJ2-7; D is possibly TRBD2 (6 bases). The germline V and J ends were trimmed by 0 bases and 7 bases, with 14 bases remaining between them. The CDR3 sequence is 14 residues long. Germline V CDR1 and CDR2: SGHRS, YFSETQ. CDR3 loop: CASSLVPPAGEQYF. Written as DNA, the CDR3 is TGCGCCAGCAGCTTGGTTCCCCCCGCGGGGGAGCAGTACTTC.